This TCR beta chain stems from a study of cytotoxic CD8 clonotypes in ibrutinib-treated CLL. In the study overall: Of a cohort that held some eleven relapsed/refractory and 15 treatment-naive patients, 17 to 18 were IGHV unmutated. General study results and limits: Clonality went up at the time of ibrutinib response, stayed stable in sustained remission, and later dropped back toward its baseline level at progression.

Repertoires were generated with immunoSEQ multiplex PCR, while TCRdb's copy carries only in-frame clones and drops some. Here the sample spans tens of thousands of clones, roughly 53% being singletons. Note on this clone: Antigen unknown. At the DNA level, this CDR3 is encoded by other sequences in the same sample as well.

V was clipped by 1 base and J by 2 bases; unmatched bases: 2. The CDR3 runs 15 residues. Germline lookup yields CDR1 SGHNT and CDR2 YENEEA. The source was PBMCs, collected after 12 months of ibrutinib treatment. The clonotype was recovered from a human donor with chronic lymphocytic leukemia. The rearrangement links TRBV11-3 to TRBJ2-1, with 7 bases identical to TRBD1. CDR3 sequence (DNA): TGTGCCAGCAGCTTAGGACAGGGAGCCTACAATGAGCAGTTCTTC. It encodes CASSLGQGAYNEQFF.